A single sample gave rise to the 10 T cell receptor beta chains below, sequenced in a study of T cell repertoires in cytomegalovirus infection. Their specific antigens are unknown. TCRdb redid the calling of the reads with MiXCR, one entry per CDR3 protein. The repertoire holds 550,000 to 850,000 distinct CDR3 sequences, around 35% seen once, with about 20% in the top ten. Source: cultured PBMCs, taken from culture after CMV antigen stimulation. The receptor set was obtained from a human donor in good health (CMV status not recorded). Some clones in this sample may be carry-over from other donors' samples.

This clonotype was seen only a few times. J is TRBJ2-5 and V is TRBV20-1; 8 bases align to TRBD1. The trim removed 5 bases at V and 4 bases at J, leaving 6 bases unmatched. The CDR3 covers 13 residues. Germline assignment: CDR1 DFQATT and CDR2 SNEGSKA (reference sequence). In DNA, the CDR3 is TGCAGTGCTCATGGGACAGGCCTAGAGACCCAGTACTTC. As protein: CSAHGTGLETQYF.

This clonotype has more than one count but fewer than ten. This sequence joins TRBV2 and TRBJ1-2; TRBD1 matches at 10 bases. Germline lookup yields CDR1 SNHLY and CDR2 FYNNEI. V was clipped by 7 bases and J by 4 bases; unmatched bases: 6. The CDR3 covers 14 residues. The CDR3 sequence: CASIRTGGAYGYTF. The DNA of the CDR3 is TGTGCCAGCATCCGGACAGGGGGGGCCTATGGCTACACCTTC.

This clonotype was counted only a few times. The chain recombines TRBV6-1 with TRBJ2-1; TRBD2 matches at 7 bases. After removal of 6 bases from V and 1 base from J, the junction contained 12 bases not matched to a gene. Germline V gene sequence: CDR1 MNHNS, CDR2 SASEGT. The CDR3 runs to 17 residues. The CDR3 DNA reads as TGTGCCAGCAGCCCCCAAACTGGCGGGGGATCCTACAATGAGCAGTTCTTC. Translating it yields CASSPQTGGGSYNEQFF.

This clonotype was picked up a small number of times. This sequence joins TRBV12-3 or TRBV12-4 and TRBJ1-2; D ambiguous. V lost 0 bases and J lost 5, with 10 bases in between. The CDR3 runs 14 residues. This chain's CDR3 is CASSLADGIYGYTF. DNA of the CDR3: TGTGCCAGCAGTTTAGCCGACGGAATTTATGGCTACACCTTC.

This chain uses TRBV7-6 with TRBJ1-1; 9 nucleotides agree with TRBD1. CDR3 length: 16 amino acids. Germline V CDR1 and CDR2: SGHVS, FNYEAQ. V was clipped by 5 bases and J by 1 base; unmatched bases: 8. CDR3 in DNA: TGTGCCAGCAGCGGAGACAGGGGGAAGGGGAACACTGAAGCTTTCTTT. Translated, it gives CASSGDRGKGNTEAFF.

This chain uses TRBV20-1 with TRBJ2-1; D not resolved. Germline values: CDR1 DFQATT, CDR2 SNEGSKA (reference sequence). CDR3 length: 13 residues. Trimming cost V 5 bases and J 0 bases, with 8 bases left between them. CDR3 region: CSAWSYSYNEQFF. The CDR3 region has the DNA TGCAGTGCTTGGAGTTACTCCTACAATGAGCAGTTCTTC.

This chain joins TRBV20-1 and TRBJ1-6; 9 bases match TRBD1. The CDR3 is made up of 18 amino acids. In germline, CDR1 is DFQATT, CDR2 SNEGSKA (reference sequence). J gave up 1 base and V 3 bases, and 10 bases lay outside the gene matches. The CDR3, as DNA: TGCAGTGCTAGGGGAGGGACAGGGTCGAGTTCCTATAATTCACCCCTCCACTTT. Protein sequence: CSARGGTGSSSYNSPLHF.

V and J are TRBV4-1 and TRBJ2-3; 8 bases map to TRBD2. This CDR3 contains 18 residues. V was clipped by 0 bases and J by 2 bases; unmatched bases: 10. CDR1 is MGHRA and CDR2 is YSYEKL in the germline V gene. In DNA form, the CDR3 reads TGCGCCAGCAGCCAAGAGGCTCCGGGGGGGGGGGTCACAGATACGCAGTATTTT. Amino acids: CASSQEAPGGGVTDTQYF.

This chain links TRBV4-2 with TRBJ1-2, with TRBD1 matching over 7 bases. The CDR3 has 14 amino acids. Per germline, CDR1 LGHNA and CDR2 YNFKEQ. V lost 6 bases and J lost 2; bases outside the gene matches: 6. CDR3 DNA sequence: TGTGCCAGCAGGCGCGTGGGACAGAACTATGGCTACACCTTC. Its protein is CASRRVGQNYGYTF.

This chain links TRBV19 with TRBJ2-1; the match to TRBD1 covers 8 bases. Germline V gene data show CDR1 as LNHDA and CDR2 as SQIVND (reference sequence). V trimming: 4 bases; J trimming: 3 bases; junction bases outside the gene matches: 5. This CDR3 has 15 amino acids. This CDR3 is CASSSRTGYYNEQFF. The CDR3 DNA reads as TGTGCCAGTAGTAGCCGGACAGGGTACTACAATGAGCAGTTCTTC.